Shown below are 22 T cell receptor beta chains from a single sample sequenced in a study of identical twins. TCRdb processed the 5' RACE reads anew with MiXCR; each CDR3 protein has one entry. This table holds roughly 280,000 distinct CDR3 sequences, around 9.7% found once. These data were likewise used in another study, on yellow fever vaccine responses in identical twins.

Material for sequencing was CD8+ T cells sorted from blood. The receptors were gathered from a young woman in good health.

In this sample, this clonotype turned up a few times. This chain links TRBV7-9 with TRBJ2-7, with D perhaps matching TRBD1 or TRBD2 (5 bases each). CDR1 SEHNR and CDR2 FQNEAQ come from the germline V gene (reference sequence). Trimming left V 0 bases short and J 1 base short, with 13 bases between. This CDR3 comprises 16 residues. The CDR3 spells CASSLALGVRSYEQYF. CDR3 coding DNA: TGTGCCAGCAGCTTAGCTCTGGGGGTGAGGTCCTACGAGCAGTACTTC.

This clonotype was seen a handful of times. This chain connects TRBV7-2 to TRBJ2-7, with D hard to call. Germline CDR1 is SGHTA and CDR2 is FQGNSA. Trimming left V 3 bases short and J 2 bases short, with 8 bases between. The CDR3 is made up of 13 amino acids. The CDR3 loop is CASSFGIAYEQYF. The CDR3 coding sequence is TGTGCCAGCAGCTTCGGCATCGCCTACGAGCAGTACTTC.

This clonotype has a count of ten or more. The chain employs TRBV7-9 and TRBJ2-5; no firm D call. Germline V gives CDR1 SEHNR, CDR2 FQNEAQ (reference sequence). The CDR3 loop spans 14 amino acids. V lost 0 bases to trimming and J lost 2 bases, with 7 bases between them. In nucleotides, the CDR3 is TGTGCCAGCAGCTTAGCGCCAGATCAAGAGACCCAGTACTTC. Translating it yields CASSLAPDQETQYF. The variable domain in full, completed from reference TRBV7-9 and TRBJ2-5, reads DTGVSQNPRHKITKRGQNVTFRCDPISEHNRLYWYRQTLGQGPEFLTYFQNEAQLEKSRLLSDRFSAERPKGSFSTLEIQRTEQGDSAMYLCASSLAPDQETQYFGPGTRLLVL.

This clonotype was seen more than once but under ten times. The gene calls are TRBV3-1 and TRBJ2-7, with 8 bases lining up with TRBD2. V trimming: 0 bases; J trimming: 5 bases; junction bases outside the gene matches: 9. Germline V CDR1 and CDR2: LGHDT, YNNKEL (reference sequence). The CDR3 totals 16 residues. For the CDR3, the DNA is TGTGCCAGCAGCCAAGATCCGCGGACTAGCACCCACGAGCAGTACTTC. This sequence encodes CASSQDPRTSTHEQYF.

This clonotype was counted a few times. This chain uses TRBV28 with TRBJ2-3; D is ambiguous. V dropped 2 bases and J dropped 4 bases, with 13 bases sitting between them. Per the germline V gene, CDR1 is MDHEN and CDR2 is SYDVKM. This CDR3 is built from 15 residues. The CDR3 spells CASSLGRANADTQYF. CDR3 DNA: TGTGCCAGCAGTTTAGGTAGGGCGAACGCAGATACGCAGTATTTT.

The sample holds many counts of this clonotype. This rearrangement joins TRBV20-1 to TRBJ2-7; 7 nucleotides agree with TRBD2. With 0 bases clipped from V and 0 bases from J, the junction kept 2 bases outside the gene matches. Per the germline V gene, CDR1 is DFQATT and CDR2 is SNEGSKA (reference sequence). The CDR3 sequence is 14 residues long. In DNA form, the CDR3 reads TGCAGTGCTAGAGACCGGGACTACTCCTACGAGCAGTACTTC. Amino acids: CSARDRDYSYEQYF.

This clonotype turned up a few times. This sequence joins TRBV5-4 and TRBJ2-1; D gene uncertain. V was trimmed by 3 bases and J by 3 bases, leaving 7 bases between them. The CDR3 has 13 residues. Germline V gives CDR1 SGHNT, CDR2 YYREEE (reference sequence). CDR3 protein: CASSSAYYNEQFF. The CDR3, as DNA: TGTGCCAGCAGCTCTGCATACTACAATGAGCAGTTCTTC.

The sample holds a few counts of this clonotype. V and J are TRBV7-3 and TRBJ2-1; D is unresolved. The germline gives CDR1 SGHTA, CDR2 FQGTGA. The length of the CDR3 is 13 residues. V lost 5 bases and J 6 bases, leaving 11 bases between the germline ends. The CDR3 loop reads CASSPPASNEQFF. The DNA for the CDR3 is TGTGCCAGCAGCCCCCCAGCCAGCAATGAGCAGTTCTTC.

The chain combines TRBV4-3 with TRBJ2-7; TRBD1 matches at 7 bases. The CDR3 length is 17 residues. Germline assignment: CDR1 LGHNA and CDR2 YSLEER. Unmatched junction bases numbered 12, after V lost 0 bases and J lost 4 bases. CDR3 DNA sequence: TGCGCCAGCAGCCAAGAAATCCCACAGGGGTTCGAGTACGAGCAGTACTTC. It is translated as CASSQEIPQGFEYEQYF.

The genes are TRBV3-1 and TRBJ2-7, with 7 positions matching TRBD1. The CDR3 covers 16 residues. V lost 3 bases and J lost 2; bases outside the gene matches: 10. Per the germline V gene, CDR1 is LGHDT and CDR2 is YNNKEL (reference sequence). The CDR3 reads CASSQEQGRLPYEQYF. Here the CDR3 DNA reads TGTGCCAGCAGCCAGGAACAGGGGCGCCTCCCCTACGAGCAGTACTTC.

The rearrangement joins TRBV7-9 to TRBJ2-1, with D perhaps given as TRBD1 or TRBD2 (5 bases each). The length of the CDR3 is 14 residues. Trimming took off 5 bases at V and 9 bases at J, with 17 bases between the two ends. The germline V gene encodes CDR1 SEHNR and CDR2 FQNEAQ (reference sequence). CDR3 nucleotides: TGTGCCAGCAGCCACAGGACTTCGATGGTTGAGCAGTTCTTC. Its translation is CASSHRTSMVEQFF.

This clonotype has at least ten counts. The chain couples TRBV24-1 to TRBJ2-5, with 7 bases that match TRBD1. The CDR3 runs to 16 residues. Trimming took 3 bases from V and 0 from J; bases not matched to a gene: 6. Germline lookup yields CDR1 KGHDR and CDR2 SFDVKD. The CDR3 spells CATSDHHGTDQETQYF. The CDR3 bases are TGTGCCACCAGTGATCATCACGGGACAGACCAAGAGACCCAGTACTTC.

This chain links TRBV28 with TRBJ2-7; 9 positions match TRBD1. CDR1 and CDR2 (germline): MDHEN, SYDVKM. V shed 6 bases, J shed 7 bases, and the junction held 13 bases outside the gene matches. The CDR3 length is 15 residues. CDR3 residues: CASSLILTGGGEQYF. CDR3 sequence (DNA): TGTGCCAGCAGCCTAATATTAACAGGGGGCGGGGAGCAGTACTTC. Drawing the rest from reference TRBV28 and TRBJ2-7, the complete variable domain is DVKVTQSSRYLVKRTGEKVFLECVQDMDHENMFWYRQDPGLGLRLIYFSYDVKMKEKGDIPEGYSVSREKKERFSLILESASTNQTSMYLCASSLILTGGGEQYFGPGTRLTVT.

This clonotype was recorded at least ten times. This chain links TRBV10-3 with TRBJ1-1, with no clear D. Germline assignment: CDR1 ENHRY and CDR2 SYGVKD. The V and J ends lost 3 bases and 0 bases respectively, with 8 bases between them. This CDR3 has 14 amino acids. The CDR3 nucleotides are TGTGCCATCAGTGAAGGCAGAATGAACACTGAAGCTTTCTTT. This codes for CAISEGRMNTEAFF.

This clonotype was seen only a few times. This sequence joins TRBV6-5 and TRBJ1-1; the D gene is possibly TRBD1 (5 bases). Trimming shortened V by 5 bases and J by 0 bases, and 16 bases separated the two germline ends. Germline CDR1 reads MNHEY; CDR2 reads SVGAGI. This CDR3 is built from 16 residues. Written as DNA, the CDR3 is TGTGCCAGCAGTCTCCTCGCGGAGGGGATGAACACTGAAGCTTTCTTT. Amino acid sequence: CASSLLAEGMNTEAFF.

Ten or more counts support this clonotype. V is TRBV4-3 and J is TRBJ1-5, with D unresolved. The V gene lost 0 bases and the J gene lost 2 bases, with 8 bases spanning the gap. Germline V CDR1 and CDR2: LGHNA, YSLEER. The CDR3 runs to 15 residues. This CDR3 is CASSQESAGNQPQHF. CDR3 nucleotide sequence: TGCGCCAGCAGCCAAGAATCGGCGGGCAATCAGCCCCAGCATTTT.

There are many counts of this clonotype. J is TRBJ2-2 and V is TRBV12-3 or TRBV12-4; D is uncertain. Trimming pared 8 bases from V and 0 bases from J, leaving 10 bases between. The CDR3 runs 14 residues. CDR3 coding DNA: TGTGCCAGCTCGACGCTGCCGAACACCGGGGAGCTGTTTTTT. Translation: CASSTLPNTGELFF.

Only a few counts were recorded for this clonotype. The CDR3 protein is CATSSDRGSNQPQHF. DNA of the CDR3: TGTGCCACCAGCAGCGACAGGGGAAGCAATCAGCCCCAGCATTTT. The rearrangement joins TRBV15 to TRBJ1-5; the match to TRBD1 covers 8 bases. Germline CDR1 and CDR2: LNHNV and YYDKDF (reference sequence). The CDR3 runs to 15 residues. Trimming cost V 3 bases and J 1 base; bases outside gene matches: 2.

Many counts were recorded for this clonotype. This chain connects TRBV24-1 to TRBJ2-1, with 7 bases fitting TRBD2. V was clipped by 4 bases and J by 8 bases; unmatched bases: 10. The CDR3 has 15 residues. CDR1 is KGHDR, CDR2 SFDVKD, per germline. The CDR3, as DNA: TGTGCCACCAGTGACCGGGGGGAGGGGTTCGATGAGCAGTTCTTC. It specifies CATSDRGEGFDEQFF.

This clonotype was seen more than once but under ten times. V and J are TRBV29-1 and TRBJ1-4; a possible D gene is TRBD1 (5 bases). The CDR3 runs to 14 residues. From germline, CDR1 is SQVTM and CDR2 ANQGSEA. Trimming shortened V by 2 bases and J by 4 bases, and 11 bases separated the two germline ends. CDR3 sequence reads: CSVELAGYNEKLFF. Here the CDR3 DNA reads TGCAGCGTTGAATTGGCAGGGTATAATGAAAAACTGTTTTTT. Using reference TRBV29-1 and TRBJ1-4 for the parts outside the CDR3, the full variable domain is SAVISQKPSRDICQRGTSLTIQCQVDSQVTMMFWYRQQPGQSLTLIATANQGSEATYESGFVIDKFPISRPNLTFSTLTVSNMSPEDSSIYLCSVELAGYNEKLFFGSGTQLSVL.

The rearrangement joins TRBV7-9 to TRBJ2-7; D ambiguous. The CDR3 has 13 amino acids. From germline, CDR1 is SEHNR and CDR2 FQNEAQ (reference sequence). V was shortened by 5 bases and J by 2 bases, with 10 bases between the two germline ends. CDR3 in amino acids: CASSPRGPYEQYF. For the CDR3, the DNA is TGTGCCAGCAGCCCCCGAGGACCCTACGAGCAGTACTTC.

This clonotype was seen more than once but under ten times. For the CDR3, the DNA is TGTGCCAGCAGCTTAAGCGGTGTCGGACTAGCGGGGTGGCAAGAGACCCAGTACTTC. It codes for CASSLSGVGLAGWQETQYF. The chain links TRBV7-2 to TRBJ2-5; 12 nucleotides match TRBD2. The CDR3 spans 19 residues. V lost 2 bases and J lost 2; bases outside the gene matches: 12. Germline CDR1 SGHTA, CDR2 FQGNSA.